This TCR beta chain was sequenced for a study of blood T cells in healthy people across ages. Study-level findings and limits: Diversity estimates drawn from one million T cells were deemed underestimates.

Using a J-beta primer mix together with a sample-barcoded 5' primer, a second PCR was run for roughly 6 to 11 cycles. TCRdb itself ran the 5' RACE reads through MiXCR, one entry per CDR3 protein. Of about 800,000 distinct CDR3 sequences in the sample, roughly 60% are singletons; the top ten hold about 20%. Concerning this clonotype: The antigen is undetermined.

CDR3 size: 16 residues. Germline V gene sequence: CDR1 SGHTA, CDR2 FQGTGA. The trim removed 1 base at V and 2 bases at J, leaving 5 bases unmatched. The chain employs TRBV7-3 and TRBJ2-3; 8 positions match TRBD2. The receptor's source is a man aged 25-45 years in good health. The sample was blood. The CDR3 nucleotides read TGTGCCAGCAGCTTAAATCTGGGACTAGACACAGATACGCAGTATTTT. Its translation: CASSLNLGLDTDTQYF.